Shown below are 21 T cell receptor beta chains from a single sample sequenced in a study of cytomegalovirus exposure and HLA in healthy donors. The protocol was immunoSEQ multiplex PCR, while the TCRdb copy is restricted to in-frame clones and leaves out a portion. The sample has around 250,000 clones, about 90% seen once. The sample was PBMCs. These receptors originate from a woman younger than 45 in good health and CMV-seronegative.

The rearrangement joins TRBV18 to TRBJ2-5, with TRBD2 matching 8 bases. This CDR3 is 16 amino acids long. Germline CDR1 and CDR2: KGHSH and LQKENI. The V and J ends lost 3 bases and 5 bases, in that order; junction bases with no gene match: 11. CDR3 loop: CASSPPNSGTGETQYF. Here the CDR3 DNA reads TGTGCCAGCTCACCCCCGAATAGCGGGACGGGTGAGACCCAGTACTTC.

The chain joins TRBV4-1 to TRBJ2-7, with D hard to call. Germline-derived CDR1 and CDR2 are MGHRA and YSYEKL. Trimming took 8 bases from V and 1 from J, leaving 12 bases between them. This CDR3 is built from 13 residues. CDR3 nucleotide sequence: TGCGCCAGCGCCAGTGGGCTTTCCTACGAGCAGTACTTC. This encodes CASASGLSYEQYF.

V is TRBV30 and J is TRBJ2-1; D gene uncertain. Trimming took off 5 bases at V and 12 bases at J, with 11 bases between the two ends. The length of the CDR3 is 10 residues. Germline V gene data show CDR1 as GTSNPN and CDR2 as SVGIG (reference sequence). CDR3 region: CAWGYGGQFF. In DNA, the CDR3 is TGTGCCTGGGGGTACGGTGGGCAGTTCTTC.

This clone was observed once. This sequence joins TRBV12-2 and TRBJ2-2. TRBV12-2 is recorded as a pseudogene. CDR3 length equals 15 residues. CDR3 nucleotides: TGTGCAAGTCGCTTAGGGGAAAGGAACACCGGGGAGCTGTTTTTT. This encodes CASRLGERNTGELFF.

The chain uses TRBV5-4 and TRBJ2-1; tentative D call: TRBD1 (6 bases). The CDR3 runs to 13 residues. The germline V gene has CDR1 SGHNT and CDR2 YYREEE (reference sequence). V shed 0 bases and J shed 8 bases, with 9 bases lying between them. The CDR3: CASSLGTVDEQFF. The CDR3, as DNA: TGTGCCAGCAGCTTGGGGACAGTCGATGAGCAGTTCTTC.

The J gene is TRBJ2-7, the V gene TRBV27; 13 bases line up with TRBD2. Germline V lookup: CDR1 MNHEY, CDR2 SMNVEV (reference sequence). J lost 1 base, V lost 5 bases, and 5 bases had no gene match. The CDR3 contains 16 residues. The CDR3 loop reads CASSTVGLAGSYEQYF. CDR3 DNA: TGTGCCAGCAGTACTGTGGGACTAGCGGGGTCCTACGAGCAGTACTTC.

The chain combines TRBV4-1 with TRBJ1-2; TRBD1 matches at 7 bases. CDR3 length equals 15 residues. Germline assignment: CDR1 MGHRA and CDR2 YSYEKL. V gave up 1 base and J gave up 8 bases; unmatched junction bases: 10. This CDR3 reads CASSQVGAGGEGYTF. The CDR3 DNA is TGCGCCAGCAGCCAAGTTGGGGCAGGGGGTGAGGGCTACACCTTC.

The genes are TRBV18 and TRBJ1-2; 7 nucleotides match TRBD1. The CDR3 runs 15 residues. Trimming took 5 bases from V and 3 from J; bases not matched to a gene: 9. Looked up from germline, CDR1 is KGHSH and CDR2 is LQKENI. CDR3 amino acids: CASSSTSGTDYGYTF. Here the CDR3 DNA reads TGTGCCAGCTCATCTACATCCGGGACAGACTATGGCTACACCTTC.

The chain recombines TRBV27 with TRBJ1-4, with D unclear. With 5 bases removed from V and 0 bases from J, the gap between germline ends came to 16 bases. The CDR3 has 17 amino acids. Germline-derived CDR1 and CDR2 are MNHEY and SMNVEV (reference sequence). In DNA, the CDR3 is TGTGCCAGCAGTGGTCGGAAGTTCGCAACAACTAATGAAAAACTGTTTTTT. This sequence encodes CASSGRKFATTNEKLFF.

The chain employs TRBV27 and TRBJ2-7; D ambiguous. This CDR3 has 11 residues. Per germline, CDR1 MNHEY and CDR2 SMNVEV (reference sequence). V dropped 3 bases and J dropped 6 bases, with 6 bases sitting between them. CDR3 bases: TGTGCCAGCAGTTTTGGTTCCGAGCAGTACTTC. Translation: CASSFGSEQYF.

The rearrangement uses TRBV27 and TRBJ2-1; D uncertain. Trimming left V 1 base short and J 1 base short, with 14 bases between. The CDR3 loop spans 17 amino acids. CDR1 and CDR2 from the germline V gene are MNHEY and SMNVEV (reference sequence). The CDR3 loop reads CASSLWAVPSSYNEQFF. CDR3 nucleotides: TGTGCCAGCAGTTTATGGGCTGTTCCCTCTTCCTACAATGAGCAGTTCTTC.

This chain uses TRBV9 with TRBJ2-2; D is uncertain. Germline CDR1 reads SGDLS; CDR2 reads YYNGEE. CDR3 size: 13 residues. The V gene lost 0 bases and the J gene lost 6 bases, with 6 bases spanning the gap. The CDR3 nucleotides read TGTGCCAGCAGCGTAGACTACTCCGGGGAGCTGTTTTTT. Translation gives CASSVDYSGELFF. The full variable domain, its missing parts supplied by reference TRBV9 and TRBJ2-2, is DSGVTQTPKHLITATGQRVTLRCSPRSGDLSVYWYQQSLDQGLQFLIQYYNGEERAKGNILERFSAQQFPDLHSELNLSSLELGDSALYFCASSVDYSGELFFGEGSRLTVL.

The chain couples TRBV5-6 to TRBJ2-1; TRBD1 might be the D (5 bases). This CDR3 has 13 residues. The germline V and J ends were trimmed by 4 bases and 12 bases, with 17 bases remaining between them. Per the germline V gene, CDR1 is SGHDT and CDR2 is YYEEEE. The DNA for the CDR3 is TGTGCCAGCAGCATAGGACAAACTTCGCTGCAGTTCTTC. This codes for CASSIGQTSLQFF. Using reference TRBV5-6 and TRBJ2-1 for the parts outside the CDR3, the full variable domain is DAGVTQSPTHLIKTRGQQVTLRCSPKSGHDTVSWYQQALGQGPQFIFQYYEEEERQRGNFPDRFSGHQFPNYSSELNVNALLLGDSALYLCASSIGQTSLQFFGPGTRLTVL.

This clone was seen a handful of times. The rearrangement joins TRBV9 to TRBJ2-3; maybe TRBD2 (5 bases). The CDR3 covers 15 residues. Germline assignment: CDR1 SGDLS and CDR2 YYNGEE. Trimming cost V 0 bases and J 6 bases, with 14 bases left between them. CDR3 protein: CASSVAGTTRDTQYF. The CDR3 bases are TGTGCCAGCAGCGTAGCGGGAACTACCAGGGATACGCAGTATTTT.

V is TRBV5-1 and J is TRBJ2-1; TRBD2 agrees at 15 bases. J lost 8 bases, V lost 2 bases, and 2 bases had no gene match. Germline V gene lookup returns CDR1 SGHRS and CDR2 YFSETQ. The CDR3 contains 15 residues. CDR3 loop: CASSFGLAGGDEQFF. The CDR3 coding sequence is TGCGCCAGCAGCTTCGGACTAGCGGGAGGGGATGAGCAGTTCTTC.

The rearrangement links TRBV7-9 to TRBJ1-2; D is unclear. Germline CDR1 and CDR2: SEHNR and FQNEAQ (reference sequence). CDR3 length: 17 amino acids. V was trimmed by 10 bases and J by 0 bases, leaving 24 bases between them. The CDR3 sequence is CATHPLGQSGPNYGYTF. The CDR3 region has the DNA TGTGCCACCCATCCGTTAGGGCAATCGGGTCCTAACTATGGCTACACCTTC.

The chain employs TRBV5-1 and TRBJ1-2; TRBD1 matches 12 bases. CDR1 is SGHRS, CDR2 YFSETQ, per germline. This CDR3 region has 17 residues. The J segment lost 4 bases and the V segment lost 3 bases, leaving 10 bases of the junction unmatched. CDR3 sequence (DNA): TGCGCCAGCAGCTCGGGACAGGGGGCTCCACCTGCCTATGGCTACACCTTC. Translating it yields CASSSGQGAPPAYGYTF.

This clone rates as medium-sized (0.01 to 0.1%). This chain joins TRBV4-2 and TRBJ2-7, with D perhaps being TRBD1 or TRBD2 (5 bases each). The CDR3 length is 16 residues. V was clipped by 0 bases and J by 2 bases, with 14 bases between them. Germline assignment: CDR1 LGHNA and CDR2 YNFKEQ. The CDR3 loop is CASSQDRGDSPYEQYF. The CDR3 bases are TGTGCCAGCAGCCAAGATCGGGGAGACAGCCCCTACGAGCAGTACTTC.

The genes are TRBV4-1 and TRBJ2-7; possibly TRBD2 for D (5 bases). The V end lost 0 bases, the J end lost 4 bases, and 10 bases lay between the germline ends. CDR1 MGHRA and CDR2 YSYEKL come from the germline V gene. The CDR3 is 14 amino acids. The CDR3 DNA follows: TGCGCCAGCAGCCAAGATCAACGGGGTTACGAGCAGTACTTC. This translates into CASSQDQRGYEQYF.

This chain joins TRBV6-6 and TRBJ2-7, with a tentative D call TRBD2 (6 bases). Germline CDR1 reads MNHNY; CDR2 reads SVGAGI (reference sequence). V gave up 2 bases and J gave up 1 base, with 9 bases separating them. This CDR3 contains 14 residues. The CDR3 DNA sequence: TGTGCCAGCAGTTACCCCGGGAGTTCCTACGAGCAGTACTTC. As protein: CASSYPGSSYEQYF.

Here the CDR3 reads CASSLGSGYSYNEQFF. CDR3 in DNA: TGTGCCAGCAGCTTAGGATCGGGATACTCCTACAATGAGCAGTTCTTC. The chain combines TRBV11-3 with TRBJ2-1; tentatively, D is TRBD2 (5 bases). The V gene lost 1 base and the J gene lost 0 bases, with 10 bases spanning the gap. Germline loops: CDR1 SGHNT, CDR2 YENEEA. CDR3 length: 16 amino acids.